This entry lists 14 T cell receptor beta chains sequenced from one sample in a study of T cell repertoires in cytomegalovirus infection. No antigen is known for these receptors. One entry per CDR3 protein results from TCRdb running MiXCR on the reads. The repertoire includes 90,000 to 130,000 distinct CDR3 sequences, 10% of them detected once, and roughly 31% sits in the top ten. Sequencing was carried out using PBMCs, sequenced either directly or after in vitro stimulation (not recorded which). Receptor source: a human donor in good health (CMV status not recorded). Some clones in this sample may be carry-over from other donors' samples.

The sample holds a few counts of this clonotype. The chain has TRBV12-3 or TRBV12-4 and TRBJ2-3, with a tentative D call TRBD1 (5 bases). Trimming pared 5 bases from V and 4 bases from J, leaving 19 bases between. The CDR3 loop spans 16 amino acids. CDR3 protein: CASSPSPTGAADTQYF. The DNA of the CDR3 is TGTGCCAGCAGTCCCTCTCCCACAGGAGCCGCAGATACGCAGTATTTT.

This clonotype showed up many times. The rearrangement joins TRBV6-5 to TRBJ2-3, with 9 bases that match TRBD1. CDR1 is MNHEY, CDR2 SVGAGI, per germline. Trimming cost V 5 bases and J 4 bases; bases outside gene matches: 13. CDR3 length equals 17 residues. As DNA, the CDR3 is TGTGCCAGCAGTACCCCCGGGACAGGGTGGAGGGCAGATACGCAGTATTTT. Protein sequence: CASSTPGTGWRADTQYF.

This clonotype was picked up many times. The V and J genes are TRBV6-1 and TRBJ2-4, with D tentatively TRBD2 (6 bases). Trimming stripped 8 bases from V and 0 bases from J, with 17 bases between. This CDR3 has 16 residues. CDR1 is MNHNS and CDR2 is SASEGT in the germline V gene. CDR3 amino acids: CASARDPAGAKNIQYF. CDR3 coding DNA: TGTGCCAGCGCCCGGGACCCAGCGGGAGCCAAAAACATTCAGTACTTC.

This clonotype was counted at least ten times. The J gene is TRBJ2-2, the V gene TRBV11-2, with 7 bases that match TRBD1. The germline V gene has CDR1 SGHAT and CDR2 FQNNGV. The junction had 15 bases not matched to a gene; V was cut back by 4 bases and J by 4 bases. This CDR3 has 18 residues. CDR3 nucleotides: TGTGCCAGCAGCTCACACAGGGGCTCAGGAACGCCCACCGGGGAGCTGTTTTTT. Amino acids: CASSSHRGSGTPTGELFF.

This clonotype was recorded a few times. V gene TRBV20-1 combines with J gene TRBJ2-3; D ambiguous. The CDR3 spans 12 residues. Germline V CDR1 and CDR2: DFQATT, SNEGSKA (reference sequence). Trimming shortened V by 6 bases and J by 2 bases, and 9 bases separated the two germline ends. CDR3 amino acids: CSAPLITDTQYF. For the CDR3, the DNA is TGCAGTGCCCCCCTTATCACAGATACGCAGTATTTT.

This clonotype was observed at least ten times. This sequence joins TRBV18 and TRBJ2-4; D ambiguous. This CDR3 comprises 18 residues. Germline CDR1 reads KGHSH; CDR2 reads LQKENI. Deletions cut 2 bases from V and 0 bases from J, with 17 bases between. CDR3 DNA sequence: TGTGCCAGCTCACCAGGTGCCGGCGCGCATCTAGCCAAAAACATTCAGTACTTC. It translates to CASSPGAGAHLAKNIQYF.

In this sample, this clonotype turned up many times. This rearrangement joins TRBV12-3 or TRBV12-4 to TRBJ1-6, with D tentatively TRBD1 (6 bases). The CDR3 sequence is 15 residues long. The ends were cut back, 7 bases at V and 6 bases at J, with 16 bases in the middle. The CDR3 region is CASTRRGVGNSPLHF. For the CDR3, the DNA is TGTGCCAGCACCCGAAGGGGGGTCGGTAATTCACCCCTCCACTTT.

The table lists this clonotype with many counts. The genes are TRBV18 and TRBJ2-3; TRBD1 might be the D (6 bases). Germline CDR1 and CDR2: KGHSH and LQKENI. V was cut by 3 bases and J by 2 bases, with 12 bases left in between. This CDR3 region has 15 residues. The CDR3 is CASSPSGQLTDTQYF. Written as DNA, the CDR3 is TGTGCCAGCTCACCCTCCGGACAGCTCACAGATACGCAGTATTTT.

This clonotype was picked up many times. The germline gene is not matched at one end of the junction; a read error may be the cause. The CDR3 coding sequence is TGTGCCAGCAGTCCCATGGCCCTAGCGGCCTCCTTC. Amino acid sequence: CASSPMALAASF. This chain connects TRBV28 to TRBJ2-1, with 7 positions matching TRBD2. CDR3 length: 12 residues. Germline V lookup: CDR1 MDHEN, CDR2 SYDVKM.

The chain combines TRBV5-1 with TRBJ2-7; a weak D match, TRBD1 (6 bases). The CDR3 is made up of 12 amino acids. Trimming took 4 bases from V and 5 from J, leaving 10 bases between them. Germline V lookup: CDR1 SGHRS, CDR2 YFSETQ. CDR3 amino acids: CASSGTSHEQYF. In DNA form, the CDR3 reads TGCGCCAGCAGCGGGACAAGCCACGAGCAGTACTTC.

CDR3 residues: CASSLSGVGNQPQHF. The CDR3 DNA is TGTGCCAGCAGTTTATCAGGGGTGGGCAATCAGCCCCAGCATTTT. The chain recombines TRBV28 with TRBJ1-5, with D perhaps TRBD1 (6 bases). The ends were cut back, 1 base at V and 2 bases at J, with 9 bases in the middle. CDR3 length equals 15 residues. CDR1 and CDR2 from the germline V gene are MDHEN and SYDVKM. The variable domain in full, with the rest retrieved from reference TRBV28 and TRBJ1-5, is DVKVTQSSRYLVKRTGEKVFLECVQDMDHENMFWYRQDPGLGLRLIYFSYDVKMKEKGDIPEGYSVSREKKERFSLILESASTNQTSMYLCASSLSGVGNQPQHFGDGTRLSIL.

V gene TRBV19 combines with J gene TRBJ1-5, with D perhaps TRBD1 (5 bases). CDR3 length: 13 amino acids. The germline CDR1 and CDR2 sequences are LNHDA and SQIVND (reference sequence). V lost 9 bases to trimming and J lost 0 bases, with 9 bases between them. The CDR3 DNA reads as TGTGCCAGCCGGGACTCTAGCAATCAGCCCCAGCATTTT. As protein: CASRDSSNQPQHF.

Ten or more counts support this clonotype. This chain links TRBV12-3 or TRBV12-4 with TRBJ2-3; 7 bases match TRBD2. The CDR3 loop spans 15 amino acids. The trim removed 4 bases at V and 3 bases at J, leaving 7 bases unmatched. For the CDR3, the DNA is TGTGCCAGCAGTTATGAGGGAGCGGGGACAGATACGCAGTATTTT. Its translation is CASSYEGAGTDTQYF.

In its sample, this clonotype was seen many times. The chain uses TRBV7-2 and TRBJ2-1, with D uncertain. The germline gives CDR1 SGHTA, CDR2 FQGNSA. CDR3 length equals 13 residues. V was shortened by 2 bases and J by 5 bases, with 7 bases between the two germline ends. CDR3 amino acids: CASSLRQDNEQFF. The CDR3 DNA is TGTGCCAGCAGCTTAAGACAAGACAATGAGCAGTTCTTC.